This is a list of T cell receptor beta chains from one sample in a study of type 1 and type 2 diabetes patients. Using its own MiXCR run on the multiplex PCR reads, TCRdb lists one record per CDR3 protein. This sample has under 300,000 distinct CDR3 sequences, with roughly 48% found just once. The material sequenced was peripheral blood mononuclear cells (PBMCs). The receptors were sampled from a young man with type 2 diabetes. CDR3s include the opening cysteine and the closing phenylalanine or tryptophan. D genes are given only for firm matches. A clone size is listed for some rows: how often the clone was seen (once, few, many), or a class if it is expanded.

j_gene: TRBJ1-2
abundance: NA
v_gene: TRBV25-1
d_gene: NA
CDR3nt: TGTGCCAGCAACGGCTGGGACGGCTATGGCTACACCTTC
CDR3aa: CASNGWDGYGYTF

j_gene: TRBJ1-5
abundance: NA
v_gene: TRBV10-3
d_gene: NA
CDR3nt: TGTGCCATCAGTGAGGGAAAGGAGGGCAATCAGCCCCAGCATTTT
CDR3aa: CAISEGKEGNQPQHF

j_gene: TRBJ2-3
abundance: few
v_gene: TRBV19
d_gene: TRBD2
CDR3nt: TGTGCCAGCACCCCACTGGGGGGGTTCACAGATACGCAGTATTTT
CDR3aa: CASTPLGGFTDTQYF

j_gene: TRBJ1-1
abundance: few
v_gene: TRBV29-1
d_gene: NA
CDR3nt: TGCAGCGTTGATGCGTCGGGTGAAGCCACTGAAGCTTTCTTT
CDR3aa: CSVDASGEATEAFF

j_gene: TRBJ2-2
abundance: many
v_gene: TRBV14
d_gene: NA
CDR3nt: TGTGCCAGCAGCAAGATTGCGCAGTATACCGGGGAGCTGTTTTTT
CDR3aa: CASSKIAQYTGELFF

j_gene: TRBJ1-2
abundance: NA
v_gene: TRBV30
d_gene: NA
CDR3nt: TGTGCCTGGAGTGCAAGGGAAGGTGGCTACACCTTC
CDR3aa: CAWSAREGGYTF

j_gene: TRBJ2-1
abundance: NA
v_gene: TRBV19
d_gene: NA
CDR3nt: TGTGCCAGTAGTATCGGGGGTCCCTACAATGAGCAGTTCTTC
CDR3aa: CASSIGGPYNEQFF

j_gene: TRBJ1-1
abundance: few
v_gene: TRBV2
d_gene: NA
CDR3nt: TGTGCCAGCAGAGGGGATCGGGGGGCGTGCACTGAAGCTTTCTTT
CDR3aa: CASRGDRGACTEAFF

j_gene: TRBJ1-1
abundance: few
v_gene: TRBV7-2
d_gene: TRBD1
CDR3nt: TGTGCCAGCAGCTTAGGAGGCGGACAGGGTTCTGAAGCTTTCTTT
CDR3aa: CASSLGGGQGSEAFF

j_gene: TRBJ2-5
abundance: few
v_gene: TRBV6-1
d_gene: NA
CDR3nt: TGTGCCAGCAGTCAGAGACAGGGAGGTGGGGAGACCCAGTACTTC
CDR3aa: CASSQRQGGGETQYF

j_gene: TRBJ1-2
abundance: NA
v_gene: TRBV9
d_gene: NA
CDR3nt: TGTGCCAGCAGCGACCGACACGGGTTCTATGGCTACACCTTC
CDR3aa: CASSDRHGFYGYTF

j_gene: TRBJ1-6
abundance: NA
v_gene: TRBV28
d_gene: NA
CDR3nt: TGTGCCAGCAGTGAATCGGTAACAGGGACGGGTTCACCCCTCCACTTT
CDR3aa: CASSESVTGTGSPLHF

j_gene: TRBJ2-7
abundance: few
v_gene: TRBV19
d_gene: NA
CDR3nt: TGTGCCAGTAGTATAGGACAGCCCTACGAGCAGTACTTC
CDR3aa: CASSIGQPYEQYF

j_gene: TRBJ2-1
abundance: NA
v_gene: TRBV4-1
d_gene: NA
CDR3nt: TGCGCCAGCAGCCAGGCACACCCAGTCTCCTACAATGAGCAGTTCTTC
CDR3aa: CASSQAHPVSYNEQFF

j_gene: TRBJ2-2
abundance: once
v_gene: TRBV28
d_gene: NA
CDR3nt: TGTGCCAGCAGTTTCCTAATAGGGGGGCTGAACACCGGGGAGCTGTTTTTT
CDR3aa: CASSFLIGGLNTGELFF

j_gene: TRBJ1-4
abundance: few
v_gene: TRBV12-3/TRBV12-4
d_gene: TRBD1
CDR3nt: TGTGCCAGCAGGACACAGGGGGCGGGGGAAAAACTGTTTTTT
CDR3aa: CASRTQGAGEKLFF

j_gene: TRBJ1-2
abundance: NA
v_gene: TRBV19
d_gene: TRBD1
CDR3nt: TGTGCCGGTAGTATGGACAGGGGTAACTATGGCTACACCTTC
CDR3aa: CAGSMDRGNYGYTF

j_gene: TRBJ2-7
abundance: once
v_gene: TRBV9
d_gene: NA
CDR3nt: TGTGCCAGCAGCGCAAAGGGGGGGGTCGGCTACGAGCAGTACTTC
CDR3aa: CASSAKGGVGYEQYF

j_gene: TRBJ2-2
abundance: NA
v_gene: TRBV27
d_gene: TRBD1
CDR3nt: TGTGCCAGCAGGGCCTGGGACAGGGGGTCGGACACCGGGGAGCTGTTTTTT
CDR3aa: CASRAWDRGSDTGELFF

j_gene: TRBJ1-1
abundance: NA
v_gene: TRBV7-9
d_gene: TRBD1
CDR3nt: TGTGCCAGCAGCTCATGGGACAGGGGGCGAGGGAACACTGAAGCTTTCTTT
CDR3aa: CASSSWDRGRGNTEAFF

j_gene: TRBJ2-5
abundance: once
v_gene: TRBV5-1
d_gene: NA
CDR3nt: TGCGCCAGCAGCCCGAGGGGGGAAGAGACCCAGTACTTC
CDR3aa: CASSPRGEETQYF

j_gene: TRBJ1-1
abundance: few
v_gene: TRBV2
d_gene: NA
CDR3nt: TGTGCCAGCAGTGAACTTCAGGTCCCGAACACTGAAGCTTTCTTT
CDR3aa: CASSELQVPNTEAFF

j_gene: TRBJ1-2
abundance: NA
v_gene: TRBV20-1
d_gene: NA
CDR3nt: TGCAGTGCTTGGGACTTAACAGCGGATGGCTACACCTTC
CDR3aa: CSAWDLTADGYTF

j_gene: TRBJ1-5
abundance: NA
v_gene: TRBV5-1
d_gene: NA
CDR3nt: TGCGCCAGCAGCTTGGACCCCGGGACCGCAGTTAAGCCCCAGCATTTT
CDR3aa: CASSLDPGTAVKPQHF

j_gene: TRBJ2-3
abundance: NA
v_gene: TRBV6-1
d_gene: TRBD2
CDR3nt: TGTGCCAGCAGTGAAAGTCTAGCGGGGGGATTGGGTACGCAGTATTTT
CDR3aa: CASSESLAGGLGTQYF

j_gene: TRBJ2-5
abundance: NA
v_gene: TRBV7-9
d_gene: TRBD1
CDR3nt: TGTGCCAGCAGCATGAACAGGGGGCTCGTTGAGACCCAGTACTTC
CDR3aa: CASSMNRGLVETQYF

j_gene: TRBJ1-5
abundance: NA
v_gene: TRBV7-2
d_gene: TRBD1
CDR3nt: TGTGCCAGCAGCTTAAAGGGGGGGACAGGGACAATTTATCAGCCCCAGCATTTT
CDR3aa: CASSLKGGTGTIYQPQHF

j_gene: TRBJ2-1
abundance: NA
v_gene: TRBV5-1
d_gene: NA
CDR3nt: TGCGCCAGCAGCTCGGCCGTAGGGTCCTACAATGAGCAGTTCTTC
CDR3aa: CASSSAVGSYNEQFF

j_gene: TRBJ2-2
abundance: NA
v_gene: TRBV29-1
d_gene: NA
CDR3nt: TGCAGCCCCCGGAGCCCGAGGGGGAGAGGGGAGCTGTTTTTT
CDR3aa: CSPRSPRGRGELFF

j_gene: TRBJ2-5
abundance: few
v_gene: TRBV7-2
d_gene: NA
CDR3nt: TGTGCCAGCAGGCCGGACGGTTTGGAGGAGACCCAGTACTTC
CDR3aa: CASRPDGLEETQYF

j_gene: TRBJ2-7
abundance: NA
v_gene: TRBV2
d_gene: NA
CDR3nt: TGTGCCAGCAGTGGTGACAGCACCTACGAGCAGTACTTC
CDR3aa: CASSGDSTYEQYF

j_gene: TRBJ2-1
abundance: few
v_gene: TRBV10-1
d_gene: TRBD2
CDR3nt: TGCGCCAGCAGTGAGACTAGCGGGGGACAGTTCTTC
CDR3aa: CASSETSGGQFF

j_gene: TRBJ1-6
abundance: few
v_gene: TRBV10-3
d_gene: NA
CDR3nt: TGTGCCATCAGTGACAGTAAGCCCAATTCACCCCTCCACTTT
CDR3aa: CAISDSKPNSPLHF

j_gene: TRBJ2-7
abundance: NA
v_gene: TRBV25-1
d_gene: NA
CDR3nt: TGTGCCAGCAGTCCAACAGGGAAAATATCCTACGAGCAGTACTTC
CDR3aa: CASSPTGKISYEQYF

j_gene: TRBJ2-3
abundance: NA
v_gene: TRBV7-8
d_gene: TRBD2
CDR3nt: TGTGCCAGCAGCCAGGGACTAGCGGGAGGGCCGTTTAGCACAGATACGCAGTATTTT
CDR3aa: CASSQGLAGGPFSTDTQYF

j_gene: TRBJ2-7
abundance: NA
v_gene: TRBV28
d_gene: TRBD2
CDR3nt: TGTGCCAGCAGTTTTCCCAGGAACTCGACTAGCGGGAGGTTTGTGCAGTACTTC
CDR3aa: CASSFPRNSTSGRFVQYF

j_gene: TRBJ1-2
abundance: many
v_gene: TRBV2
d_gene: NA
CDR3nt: TGTGCCAGCAGTGAAGGGTGGGGCAGCCACTATGGCTACACCTTC
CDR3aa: CASSEGWGSHYGYTF

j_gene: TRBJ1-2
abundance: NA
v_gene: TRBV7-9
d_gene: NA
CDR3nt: TGCGCCAGCAGCCAAGTCTCCCAAGCAAATGGCTACACCTTC
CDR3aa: CASSQVSQANGYTF

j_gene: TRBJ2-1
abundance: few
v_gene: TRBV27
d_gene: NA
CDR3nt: TGTGCCAGCAGTTATTCCCCGGCCAATGAGCAGTTCTTC
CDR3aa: CASSYSPANEQFF

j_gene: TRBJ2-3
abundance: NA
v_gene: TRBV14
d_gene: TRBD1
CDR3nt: TGTGCCAGCAGCCAAGGGGACAGGGGTTACACAGATACGCAGTATTTT
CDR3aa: CASSQGDRGYTDTQYF

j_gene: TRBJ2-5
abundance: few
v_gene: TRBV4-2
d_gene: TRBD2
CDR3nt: TGTGCCAGCAGCTTTATAGCGGGAGTCAAGACCCAGTACTTC
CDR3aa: CASSFIAGVKTQYF

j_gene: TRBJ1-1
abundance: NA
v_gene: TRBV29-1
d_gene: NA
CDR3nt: TGCAGCGTTGCTCGAGGGATGGACACTGAAGCTTTCTTT
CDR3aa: CSVARGMDTEAFF

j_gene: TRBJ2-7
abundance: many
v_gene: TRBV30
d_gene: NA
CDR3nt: TGTGCCTGGAGCGTAGGGACCACCTACGAGCAGTACTTC
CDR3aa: CAWSVGTTYEQYF

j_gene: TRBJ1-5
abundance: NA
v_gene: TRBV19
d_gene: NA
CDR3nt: TGTGCCAGTAGTATTCAGACCGGGGGGAATCAGCCCCAGCATTTT
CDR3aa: CASSIQTGGNQPQHF

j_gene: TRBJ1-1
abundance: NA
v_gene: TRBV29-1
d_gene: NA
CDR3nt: TGCAGCGTTGAAGCGACAGGCTGGAACACTGAAGCTTTCTTT
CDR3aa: CSVEATGWNTEAFF

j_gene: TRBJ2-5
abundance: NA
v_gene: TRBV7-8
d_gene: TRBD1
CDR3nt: TGTGCCAGCAGCTTAGGCAGGGGACAGGGGGCGACCCAGTACTTC
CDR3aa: CASSLGRGQGATQYF

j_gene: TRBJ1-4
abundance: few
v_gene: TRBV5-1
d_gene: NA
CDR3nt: TGCGCCAGCAGCTTTGGACATCGGAAAACTAATGAAAAACTGTTTTTT
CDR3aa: CASSFGHRKTNEKLFF

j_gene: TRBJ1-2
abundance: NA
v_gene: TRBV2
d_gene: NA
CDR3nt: TGTGCCAGCAGTCCAAGACCGGGAGATTCTTCCTTCTATGGCTACACCTTC
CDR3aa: CASSPRPGDSSFYGYTF

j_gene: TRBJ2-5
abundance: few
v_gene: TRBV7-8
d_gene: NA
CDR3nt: TGTGCCAGCAGCAACCTACAAGTCGGGACCCAAGAGACCCAGTACTTC
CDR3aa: CASSNLQVGTQETQYF

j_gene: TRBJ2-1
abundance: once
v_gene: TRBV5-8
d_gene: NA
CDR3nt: TGTGCCAGCAGCTGGAGTAGCGCAGACAATGAGCAGTTCTTC
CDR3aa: CASSWSSADNEQFF

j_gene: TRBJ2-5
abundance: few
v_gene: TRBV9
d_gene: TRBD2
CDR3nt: TGTGCCAGCAGCGTAGGACGGGAGGGCCGGGAGACCCAGTACTTC
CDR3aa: CASSVGREGRETQYF

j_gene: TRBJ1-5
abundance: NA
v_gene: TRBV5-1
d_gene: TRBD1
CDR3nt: TGTGCCAGCAGCTTGGATGGGACAGCCAATCAGCCCCAGCATTTT
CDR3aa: CASSLDGTANQPQHF

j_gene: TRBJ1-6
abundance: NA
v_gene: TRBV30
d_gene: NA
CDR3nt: TGTGCCTGGAGTACGGGACATAGTAATTCACCCCTCCACTTT
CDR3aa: CAWSTGHSNSPLHF

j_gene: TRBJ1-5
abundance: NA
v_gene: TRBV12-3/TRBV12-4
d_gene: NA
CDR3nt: TGTGCCAGCAATTCGGTCCTCAATCAGCCCCAGCATTTT
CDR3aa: CASNSVLNQPQHF

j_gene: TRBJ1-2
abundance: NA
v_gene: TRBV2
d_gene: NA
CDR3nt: TGTGCCAGCAGTTCCCCTAACTATGGCTACACCTTC
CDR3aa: CASSSPNYGYTF

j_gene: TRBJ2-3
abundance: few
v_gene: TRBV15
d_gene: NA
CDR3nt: TGTGCCACCAGCAGAGGTGGCAGGGGCTTCACAGATACGCAGTATTTT
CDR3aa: CATSRGGRGFTDTQYF

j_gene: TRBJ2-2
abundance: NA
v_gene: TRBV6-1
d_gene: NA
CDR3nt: TGTGCCAGCAGGGGACACTCTAACACCGGGGAGCTGTTTTTT
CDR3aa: CASRGHSNTGELFF